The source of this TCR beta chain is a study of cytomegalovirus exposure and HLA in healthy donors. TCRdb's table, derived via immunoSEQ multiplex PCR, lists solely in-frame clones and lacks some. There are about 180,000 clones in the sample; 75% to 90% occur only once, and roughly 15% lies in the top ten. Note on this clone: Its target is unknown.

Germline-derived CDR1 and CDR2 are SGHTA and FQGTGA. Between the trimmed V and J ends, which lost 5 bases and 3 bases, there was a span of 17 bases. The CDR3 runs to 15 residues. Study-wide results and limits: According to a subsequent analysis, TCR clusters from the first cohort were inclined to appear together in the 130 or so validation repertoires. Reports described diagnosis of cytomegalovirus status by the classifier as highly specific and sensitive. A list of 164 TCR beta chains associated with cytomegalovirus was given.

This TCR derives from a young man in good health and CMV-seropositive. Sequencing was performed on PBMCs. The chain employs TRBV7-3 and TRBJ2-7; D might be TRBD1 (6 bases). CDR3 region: CASSGKARTDYEQYF. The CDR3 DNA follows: TGTGCCAGCAGCGGGAAGGCCCGGACAGACTACGAGCAGTACTTC.